Sequencing of this TCR beta chain was carried out in a study of T-cell memory formation after mild COVID-19. Study-wide findings and caveats: Researchers found some responding clones in pre-infection memory, a sign that cross-reactive memory joined. Second-wave clones that peaked on day 37 lacked confirmed SARS-CoV-2 specificity. CD4/CD8 balance characterized clones contracting day 15 to 85, and CD4+ skew characterized later expanders.

This clonotype was observed a handful of times. Its antigen is still unknown. There are 14 residues in the CDR3. Trimming at V came to 4 bases and at J to 5 bases, leaving 2 bases not matched to a gene. In germline, CDR1 is PRHDT, CDR2 FYEKMQ (reference sequence). Via MiXCR, TCRdb re-called the 5' RACE reads, giving one row per CDR3 protein. This table holds approximately 440,000 distinct CDR3 sequences, around 20% found once. The source of this sequence is an adult woman who had mild COVID-19 (a few samples of this study predate the infection). Cell type and time point are not known. The sample taken for sequencing was PBMCs or a T cell subset sorted from them (not recorded which). The J gene is TRBJ2-5, the V gene TRBV13; 12 positions match TRBD2. The CDR3 DNA reads as TGTGCCAGCAGCTCTAGCGGGAGGGCGGAGACCCAGTACTTC. Its translation is CASSSSGRAETQYF. Full variable domain (rest looked up from reference TRBV13 and TRBJ2-5): AAGVIQSPRHLIKEKRETATLKCYPIPRHDTVYWYQQGPGQDPQFLISFYEKMQSDKGSIPDRFSAQQFSDYHSELNMSSLELGDSALYFCASSSSGRAETQYFGPGTRLLVL.